One and the same sample provided the 2 T cell receptor beta chains below, sequenced in a study of cytomegalovirus exposure and HLA in healthy donors. PCR amplification relied on 60 Vbeta primers (plus 13 Jbeta primers). Measured with immunoSEQ multiplex PCR; TCRdb has only the in-frame clones, and not every one. The data contain under 200,000 clones, roughly 85% of them singletons. The source material was PBMCs. The receptor source for this set is a man aged 18-30 years in good health and CMV-seropositive.

The chain links TRBV2 to TRBJ1-2, with 7 bases lining up with TRBD1. The length of the CDR3 is 13 residues. Germline V CDR1 and CDR2: SNHLY, FYNNEI. With V trimmed by 6 bases and J by 8 bases, 9 bases remained unmatched. The chain's CDR3 is CASRDRVEGGYTF. The CDR3 DNA sequence: TGTGCCAGCAGAGACAGGGTAGAAGGGGGCTACACCTTC.

J is TRBJ1-3 and V is TRBV30; 8 nucleotides align to TRBD1. Germline V CDR1 and CDR2: GTSNPN, SVGIG (reference sequence). The CDR3 covers 13 residues. Trimming took 7 bases from V and 0 from J; bases not matched to a gene: 2. The CDR3: CASTGGSGNTIYF. The DNA of the CDR3 is TGTGCCTCTACAGGGGGCTCTGGAAACACCATATATTTT.